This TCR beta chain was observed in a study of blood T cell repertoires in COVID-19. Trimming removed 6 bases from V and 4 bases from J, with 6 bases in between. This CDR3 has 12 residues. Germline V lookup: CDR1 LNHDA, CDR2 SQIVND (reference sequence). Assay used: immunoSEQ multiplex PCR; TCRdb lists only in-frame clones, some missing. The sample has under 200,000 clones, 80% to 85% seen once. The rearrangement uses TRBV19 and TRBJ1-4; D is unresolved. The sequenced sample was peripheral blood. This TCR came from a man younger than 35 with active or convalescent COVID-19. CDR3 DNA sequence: TGTGCCAGTAGCAGTGGTAATGAAAAACTGTTTTTT. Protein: CASSSGNEKLFF. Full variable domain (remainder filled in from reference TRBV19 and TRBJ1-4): DGGITQSPKYLFRKEGQNVTLSCEQNLNHDAMYWYRQDPGQGLRLIYYSQIVNDFQKGDIAEGYSVSREKKESFPLTVTSAQKNPTAFYLCASSSGNEKLFFGSGTQLSVL.